These 18 T cell receptor beta chains came from one sample sequenced in a study of blood T cells in healthy people across ages. Next came a second PCR, run for about 7 to 12 cycles, which used a sample-barcoded 5' primer along with a J-beta primer mix. TCRdb re-called the 5' RACE reads with MiXCR, one entry per CDR3 protein. The data show around 2 million distinct CDR3 sequences, roughly two fifths seen once. Specimen: blood. All receptors derive from a human donor in good health.

This clonotype was observed a handful of times. The chain is built from TRBV29-1 and TRBJ1-1, with 7 bases fitting TRBD1. Unmatched junction bases numbered 6, after V lost 7 bases and J lost 4 bases. The CDR3 spans 12 residues. CDR1 and CDR2 from the germline V gene are SQVTM and ANQGSEA. CDR3 residues: CSAQQGITEAFF. The CDR3 nucleotides are TGCAGCGCACAACAGGGGATCACTGAAGCTTTCTTT.

The chain combines TRBV6-2 or TRBV6-3 with TRBJ2-7; D is perhaps TRBD2 (6 bases). Trimming removed 5 bases at V and 1 base at J, with 9 bases between. The CDR3 loop spans 13 amino acids. The germline V gene encodes CDR1 MNHEY and CDR2 SVGEGT. CDR3 sequence reads: CASSIAESYEQYF. CDR3 DNA: TGTGCCAGCAGTATAGCGGAGTCCTACGAGCAGTACTTC.

The chain joins TRBV4-3 to TRBJ1-6; no firm D call. CDR1 is LGHNA and CDR2 is YSLEER in the germline V gene. The CDR3 is 15 residues long. The V gene lost 4 bases and the J gene lost 7 bases, with 14 bases spanning the gap. The CDR3 loop is CASSRSAATNSPLHF. CDR3 bases: TGCGCCAGCAGCCGCTCGGCCGCGACGAATTCACCCCTCCACTTT.

The chain is built from TRBV5-1 and TRBJ2-1, with a tentative D call TRBD1 (6 bases). Germline V gene lookup returns CDR1 SGHRS and CDR2 YFSETQ. The CDR3 is made up of 17 amino acids. The V end lost 0 bases, the J end lost 8 bases, and 21 bases lay between the germline ends. Written as DNA, the CDR3 is TGCGCCAGCAGCTTGGTTACGGGGACAACGGTCGTCGATGAGCAGTTCTTC. It is translated as CASSLVTGTTVVDEQFF.

This clonotype came up many times. The chain uses TRBV20-1 and TRBJ1-5; D is undetermined. Deletions cut 1 base from V and 4 bases from J, with 8 bases between. This CDR3 comprises 13 residues. The V gene's germline CDR1 is DFQATT and CDR2 SNEGSKA (reference sequence). This CDR3 is CSARVSRNQPQHF. CDR3 coding DNA: TGCAGTGCTAGAGTCTCCAGGAATCAGCCCCAGCATTTT.

This chain joins TRBV10-3 and TRBJ1-1; D is undetermined. Looked up from germline, CDR1 is ENHRY and CDR2 is SYGVKD. V dropped 0 bases and J dropped 4 bases, with 15 bases sitting between them. CDR3 length equals 16 residues. The CDR3 spells CAISESASGSRTEAFF. CDR3 DNA sequence: TGTGCCATCAGTGAGTCGGCTTCGGGATCCCGCACTGAAGCTTTCTTT.

Comments on this clonotype: An end of the junction differs from the germline gene, which may be a read error. The chain uses TRBV5-4 and TRBJ2-1; a weak D match, TRBD1 (5 bases). CDR1 and CDR2 from the germline V gene are SGHNT and YYREEE (reference sequence). CDR3 length: 15 amino acids. The CDR3 here is CACSSGRPGRNEQFF. The DNA for the CDR3 is TGTGCCTGCAGCTCCGGACGACCAGGGCGTAATGAGCAGTTCTTC.

The chain is built from TRBV9 and TRBJ1-3, with a possible D match to TRBD1 (5 bases). The length of the CDR3 is 13 residues. The V gene lost 2 bases and the J gene lost 2 bases, with 5 bases spanning the gap. Germline V lookup: CDR1 SGDLS, CDR2 YYNGEE. Here the CDR3 reads CASSVTAGNTIYF. The DNA for the CDR3 is TGTGCCAGCAGCGTGACAGCTGGAAACACCATATATTTT.

V and J are TRBV11-1 and TRBJ2-5; D possibly matches TRBD1 or TRBD2 (5 bases each). Germline loops: CDR1 SGHAT, CDR2 FQDESV (reference sequence). This CDR3 region has 11 residues. Trimming cost V 4 bases and J 12 bases, with 12 bases left between them. The CDR3 coding sequence is TGTGCCAGCAGCTCCGGCCGGGACGAGTACTTC. It is translated as CASSSGRDEYF.

This clonotype has a handful of counts. The V call is TRBV6-1, the J call TRBJ2-7; D gene unclear. The V gene's germline CDR1 is MNHNS and CDR2 SASEGT. Trimming stripped 2 bases from V and 3 bases from J, with 14 bases between. CDR3 length equals 15 residues. CDR3 coding DNA: TGTGCCAGCAGTGAAAACCCCCGGGCAATCTACGAGCAGTACTTC. Its translation is CASSENPRAIYEQYF.

The chain has TRBV5-5 and TRBJ2-2, with TRBD2 matching over 15 bases. This CDR3 spans 16 amino acids. J lost 4 bases, V lost 3 bases, and 1 base had no gene match. Germline V gene lookup returns CDR1 SGHKS and CDR2 YYEKEE (reference sequence). CDR3 amino acids: CASSSGLAGGTGELFF. The CDR3, as DNA: TGTGCCAGCAGCTCGGGACTAGCGGGGGGCACCGGGGAGCTGTTTTTT.

This clonotype has just a few counts. This sequence joins TRBV20-1 and TRBJ2-7; the D is unclear. V was shortened by 3 bases and J by 0 bases, with 9 bases between the two germline ends. Germline V CDR1 and CDR2: DFQATT, SNEGSKA (reference sequence). The CDR3 has 13 amino acids. The CDR3 is CSARSPDSYEQYF. Written as DNA, the CDR3 is TGCAGTGCTAGGTCGCCGGACTCCTACGAGCAGTACTTC.

V is TRBV20-1 and J is TRBJ1-2, with TRBD1 as a possible D gene (5 bases). The CDR3 runs to 14 residues. V lost 2 bases to trimming and J lost 0 bases, with 10 bases between them. Germline CDR1 DFQATT, CDR2 SNEGSKA (reference sequence). This CDR3 reads CSARLGQANYGYTF. CDR3 bases: TGCAGTGCTAGATTGGGGCAGGCTAACTATGGCTACACCTTC.

This clonotype was counted only a few times. The chain combines TRBV28 with TRBJ2-5; TRBD1 or TRBD2 may be the D gene (5 bases each). The CDR3 consists of 15 residues. Trimming cost V 0 bases and J 2 bases, with 10 bases left between them. The germline V gene encodes CDR1 MDHEN and CDR2 SYDVKM. CDR3 protein: CASSLWAGRQETQYF. As DNA, the CDR3 is TGTGCCAGCAGTTTATGGGCAGGGAGACAAGAGACCCAGTACTTC.

The chain recombines TRBV6-5 with TRBJ2-7; 10 bases map to TRBD1. J gave up 7 bases and V 1 base, and 4 bases lay outside the gene matches. The CDR3 covers 14 residues. Germline CDR1 MNHEY, CDR2 SVGAGI. CDR3 region: CASSYLGQGMEQYF. The CDR3 DNA reads as TGTGCCAGCAGTTACTTGGGACAGGGGATGGAGCAGTACTTC.

The chain has TRBV20-1 and TRBJ2-7; D unclear. The CDR3 contains 13 residues. V was trimmed by 4 bases and J by 0 bases, leaving 10 bases between them. CDR1 is DFQATT and CDR2 is SNEGSKA in the germline V gene (reference sequence). As DNA, the CDR3 is TGCAGTGCTACGGACGGTATCTCCTACGAGCAGTACTTC. Amino acids: CSATDGISYEQYF.

This clonotype was seen ten or more times. The genes are TRBV6-6 and TRBJ2-2, with TRBD2 identical over 8 bases. This CDR3 spans 17 amino acids. Trimming removed 5 bases from V and 0 bases from J; junction bases left unmatched: 8. Germline CDR1 MNHNY, CDR2 SVGAGI (reference sequence). In nucleotides, the CDR3 is TGTGCCAGCAGTCACAAGCGAGCGGGGGCGAACACCGGGGAGCTGTTTTTT. It specifies CASSHKRAGANTGELFF.

This clonotype turned up a few times. Germline and junction disagree at one end, which may indicate a read error. The chain employs TRBV4-3 and TRBJ2-4, with 8 positions matching TRBD2. The CDR3 is made up of 16 amino acids. CDR1 is LGHNA, CDR2 YSLEER, per germline. The CDR3 DNA reads as TGCGCCAGCAGCCAAGAGACCGGGGGGGCCAGAAACATTCAGTACTTC. It specifies CASSQETGGARNIQYF.